This T cell receptor beta chain was recovered during a study of T cells after yellow fever vaccination (dated 2019 in TCRdb). About the study as a whole: Libraries from fractions with low cell numbers were prepared with the SMART-Seq v4 Ultra Low Input RNA kit. To follow T-cell clones before and after primary and booster YFV17D yellow fever vaccination, bulk TCR alpha and beta repertoires were sequenced over time. Two healthy male donors, one aged 18 to 30 and one aged 30 to 39 years, were included in the cohort. Blood was collected at multiple timepoints before and after primary and secondary immunization, and bulk PBMC replicates and cell subsets were isolated.

From cysteine to phenylalanine, the CDR3 is 15 amino acids long. The entry retains the CDR3 DNA only, 45 bases that are in frame from base 1. CDR1 and CDR2 are read off the germline V gene as MNHEY and SVGAGI. The V end loses 0 bases and the J end loses 3 bases, and a stretch of 12 bases separates them. TCR cDNA was synthesized by 5'RACE template switching, through which a universal primer site and unique molecular identifiers were introduced. Priming of cDNA synthesis was performed from both the TCR alpha and TCR beta constant segments. Library amplification involved two PCR steps, and the second step added sample barcodes and sequencing adapters. Sequencing of libraries was done on Illumina HiSeq 2500 (2x100 bp) or NovaSeq (2x150 bp). The study's own analysis went as follows. Reads were demultiplexed and collapsed into UMI consensus sequences with MIGEC, and V(D)J alignment was performed with MiXCR. Vaccine-responding clonotypes were identified with edgeR using replicate PBMC samples, with FDR below 0.01 and a log2 fold change above 5 up to day 15 being required. Each bulk clonotype was labeled CD4 or CD8 based on which sequenced repertoire, CD4 or CD8, contained the clonotype at higher abundance. TCRdb trimmed public reads at Q25 via fastp, called clones via MiXCR and kept in-frame beta chains. Here each entry gathers all rows of one CDR3 protein and keeps the most common genes and DNA. The V and J calls follow TCRdb's processing rather than the paper's. In this sample the table shows about 300,000 distinct CDR3 sequences, around 6.8% of which occur a single time. The top ten clonotypes cover roughly a sixth of the sample.

Results and caveats for the whole study, not just this receptor: A small fraction of clonotypes showed up in both the CD4 and CD8 compartments, probably as a result of convergent recombination. Because the study included only two donors, the extent to which the findings can be generalized is limited. Most clones expanded after primary vaccination (almost 97% of CD4 and about 85% of CD8) were re-detected after the booster, suggesting that broad memory maintenance occurred. The secondary T-cell response was found to be weaker but faster than the primary response, with a peak reached on day 5 rather than on day 15. FACS-sorted repertoires could contain abundant contaminating clonotypes from the bulk population, so computational filtering was required.

The treatment or condition tag for this specimen amounts to: live attenuated yellow fever vaccine strain. Two biological replicates of bulk PBMCs were collected at each blood-draw timepoint. PBMCs were isolated from peripheral blood using a standard Ficoll-Paque protocol. TriZol was used to extract RNA from bulk PBMCs, from CD4 and CD8 fractions, and from dextramer-positive and dextramer-negative fractions. Comment on this clonotype: Its specific antigen is unknown. Base quality data are lacking; no much larger clone is found one base away.

This sequence uses TRBV6-5 and TRBJ2-7, with an unclear D gene assignment. The receptor was derived from a man younger than 35 who received the YFV17D yellow fever vaccine. This specimen consisted of PBMCs, obtained about 49 days after the first yellow fever vaccination. The sequenced DNA: TGTGCCAGCAGTTACTCGTTCGCAGGCATCTACGAGCAGTACTTC. This is translated as CASSYSFAGIYEQYF.